A single sample is the source of the 16 T cell receptor beta chains below, sequenced in a study of shared clonotypes between healthy human individuals (dated by TCRdb to between 2020 and 2021). Library prep was done by the immunoSEQ multiplex PCR assay. TCRdb obtained this table from immuneACCESS and retained in-frame rearrangements with V and J assigned. These tables miss some clones; where compared with another copy, unresolved V genes account for less than half of the shortfall, and the remainder is unexplained. This sample holds 800,000 to 1,200,000 clones; 78% were observed only once. Under 0.6% of the sample is held by the ten biggest clonotypes. Sequenced material: memory CD4+ T cells from PBMCs. Read against the paper, the sample's cell subset or site label means: CD45RA-negative fraction. These receptors all come from a man aged 18-30 years in good health. Some clones in this sample may be carry-over from other donors' samples.

V and J are TRBV27 and TRBJ1-5; D possibly corresponds to TRBD1 (6 bases). The CDR3 has 15 residues. V lost 3 bases and J lost 2, with 11 bases in between. Germline V gene data show CDR1 as MNHEY and CDR2 as SMNVEV (reference sequence). The CDR3 DNA follows: TGTGCCAGCAGTTTCAGGGGTCCTGGCAATCAGCCCCAGCATTTT. It yields the protein CASSFRGPGNQPQHF.

J is TRBJ1-4 and V is TRBV18, with 7 nucleotides matching TRBD1. J was trimmed by 4 bases and V by 2 bases; bases with no gene match: 1. This CDR3 has 14 residues. Germline V gene lookup returns CDR1 KGHSH and CDR2 LQKENI. The CDR3 DNA reads as TGTGCCAGCTCACCAGGGGACAGTAATGAAAAACTGTTTTTT. Protein: CASSPGDSNEKLFF.

This clone was seen once. The V call is TRBV6-6, the J call TRBJ1-2; D gene uncertain. The germline gives CDR1 MNHNY, CDR2 SVGAGI (reference sequence). The ends were cut back, 6 bases at V and 1 base at J, with 18 bases in the middle. CDR3 size: 16 residues. CDR3 nucleotides: TGTGCCAGCAGCCCCTATCTGGTCTTGGGTAACTATGGCTACACCTTC. Encoded protein: CASSPYLVLGNYGYTF.

The CDR3 nucleotides are TGTGCCAGCAGTCACAGGGGGACTGAAGCTTTCTTT. Translation gives CASSHRGTEAFF. The chain recombines TRBV6-6 with TRBJ1-1; 8 bases align to TRBD1. Germline trimming cut 5 bases from V and 5 bases from J; bases unmatched to any gene: 1. The CDR3 covers 12 residues. The germline gives CDR1 MNHNY, CDR2 SVGAGI (reference sequence).

The genes are TRBV9 and TRBJ1-3; D call uncertain. Trimming cost V 3 bases and J 4 bases, with 11 bases left between them. The CDR3 has 14 residues. Looked up from germline, CDR1 is SGDLS and CDR2 is YYNGEE. The CDR3, as DNA: TGTGCCAGCAGCGATTCCTCGACAGGAAACACCATATATTTT. Encoded protein: CASSDSSTGNTIYF.

The genes are TRBV7-2 and TRBJ1-1; the D gene is possibly TRBD1 (5 bases). The CDR3 covers 15 residues. Germline V gene data show CDR1 as SGHTA and CDR2 as FQGNSA. V lost 1 base and J 1 base, leaving 10 bases between the germline ends. The CDR3 bases are TGTGCCAGCAGCTTAGGCCACAGGACGAACACTGAAGCTTTCTTT. It encodes CASSLGHRTNTEAFF.

This clone was seen more than once but under ten times. This chain uses TRBV13 with TRBJ2-2, with D perhaps TRBD1 or TRBD2 (5 bases each). Germline values: CDR1 PRHDT, CDR2 FYEKMQ (reference sequence). The CDR3 extends over 17 amino acids. The ends were cut back, 2 bases at V and 0 bases at J, with 13 bases in the middle. CDR3 nucleotide sequence: TGTGCCAGCAGCTTAATCGGGACCTGGACGAACACCGGGGAGCTGTTTTTT. This codes for CASSLIGTWTNTGELFF.

For this clone: Distinct nucleotide sequences in the sample also encode this CDR3. J is TRBJ2-2 and V is TRBV4-3; possible D gene TRBD2, 5 bases. The CDR3 spans 16 residues. V was trimmed by 0 bases and J by 1 base, leaving 9 bases between them. The V gene's germline CDR1 is LGHNA and CDR2 YSLEER. The CDR3 DNA reads as TGCGCCAGCAGCCAAGAAACGGGGTTGAACACCGGGGAGCTGTTTTTT. Translation gives CASSQETGLNTGELFF.

The genes are TRBV2 and TRBJ1-4, with D unresolved. V lost 7 bases, J lost 15 bases, and 18 bases lay in between. The CDR3 consists of 12 residues. Germline V gene data show CDR1 as SNHLY and CDR2 as FYNNEI. The CDR3 here is CASTAGPIKMFF. The CDR3 DNA sequence: TGTGCCAGCACTGCCGGCCCGATAAAGATGTTTTTT.

The chain uses TRBV19 and TRBJ2-1, with 11 bases aligning to TRBD2. The CDR3 is 16 residues long. J lost 6 bases, V lost 5 bases, and 9 bases had no gene match. Per germline, CDR1 LNHDA and CDR2 SQIVND (reference sequence). This CDR3 is CASSDLPSGRSNEQFF. DNA of the CDR3: TGTGCCAGTAGTGACCTCCCTAGCGGGAGGTCCAATGAGCAGTTCTTC.

The V call is TRBV10-1, the J call TRBJ2-1, with D perhaps matching TRBD2 (6 bases). V lost 4 bases and J 0 bases, leaving 10 bases between the germline ends. Germline CDR1 WNHNN, CDR2 SYGVQD (reference sequence). The length of the CDR3 is 15 residues. The chain's CDR3 is CASSALGGSYNEQFF. The CDR3 region has the DNA TGCGCCAGCAGTGCGCTGGGGGGCTCCTACAATGAGCAGTTCTTC.

Comment on this clone: Other DNA sequences in the same sample also yield this CDR3. The CDR3 sequence: CASRRSGANVLTF. CDR3 DNA sequence: TGTGCCAGTAGACGCTCTGGGGCCAACGTCCTGACTTTC. This rearrangement joins TRBV19 to TRBJ2-6; D is unresolved. CDR3 length: 13 residues. V shed 6 bases and J shed 0 bases, with 3 bases lying between them. CDR1 and CDR2 from the germline V gene are LNHDA and SQIVND (reference sequence).

The chain couples TRBV19 to TRBJ2-5; TRBD2 matches at 16 bases. Germline CDR1 reads LNHDA; CDR2 reads SQIVND (reference sequence). V shed 9 bases, J shed 5 bases, and the junction held 9 bases outside the gene matches. CDR3 length: 16 residues. CDR3 residues: CASSGTSGRVMETQYF. Here the CDR3 DNA reads TGTGCCAGCTCGGGGACTAGCGGGAGGGTAATGGAGACCCAGTACTTC.

This clone was detected only a few times. The chain uses TRBV11-2 and TRBJ2-2; D is unclear. Germline values: CDR1 SGHAT, CDR2 FQNNGV. Trimming stripped 1 base from V and 4 bases from J, with 4 bases between. This CDR3 has 13 residues. CDR3 amino acids: CASSLVFTGELFF. The CDR3, as DNA: TGTGCCAGCAGCTTAGTTTTCACCGGGGAGCTGTTTTTT.

The V gene is TRBV5-5, the J gene TRBJ2-5, with 12 positions matching TRBD2. Trimming took 4 bases from V and 1 from J; bases not matched to a gene: 17. CDR1 is SGHKS and CDR2 is YYEKEE in the germline V gene (reference sequence). The CDR3 loop spans 20 amino acids. CDR3 sequence: CASSPQPPRRLAGAQETQYF. CDR3 nucleotide sequence: TGTGCCAGCAGCCCTCAACCCCCCCGCCGACTAGCGGGAGCCCAAGAGACCCAGTACTTC.

This clone has just one count. The V gene is TRBV4-1, the J gene TRBJ1-4; 8 bases match TRBD1. The CDR3 consists of 14 residues. Germline-derived CDR1 and CDR2 are MGHRA and YSYEKL. The ends lost 6 bases at V and 5 bases at J; junction bases unmatched: 5. The CDR3 DNA reads TGCGCCAGCAGAAAGACAGGGGCAAATGAAAAACTGTTTTTT. Protein sequence: CASRKTGANEKLFF.